This TCR beta chain appears in the sequencing data of a study of blood T cell repertoires in COVID-19. Germline V CDR1 and CDR2: MDHEN, SYDVKM. CDR3 size: 16 residues. V lost 2 bases and J lost 3; bases outside the gene matches: 8. Only in-frame clones appear in the TCRdb table, and some are missing; sequencing was by immunoSEQ multiplex PCR. The top ten hold roughly 5.6% of the sample, which has 200,000 to 300,000 clones, 70% to 90% seen once. Enrolled during active infection, Seattle patients were then followed longitudinally. This receptor was taken from an older woman with COVID-19, enrolled during active disease. Sequencing was carried out using peripheral blood. The J gene is TRBJ2-3, the V gene TRBV28; 7 bases map to TRBD2. The CDR3 bases are TGTGCCAGCAGTTTACCGAGCGGGATGGGGACAGATACGCAGTATTTT. It encodes CASSLPSGMGTDTQYF.